Shown below are 5 T cell receptor beta chains from a single sample sequenced in a study of response to subunit inactivated influenza vaccine (dated by TCRdb to the late 2010s). Libraries were made using RT-PCR. The reads were generated on an Illumina HiSeq 2500. Through fastp at Q25 and MiXCR, TCRdb rebuilt clones from the public reads, retaining in-frame beta chains. Every CDR3 protein is listed once, alongside the most common genes and DNA of its rows. In all, the sample holds around 570,000 distinct CDR3 sequences, and approximately 11% of those were seen once. The leading ten clones occupy roughly 11% of the sample. The sample was also reused in another study, on T cells expressing NK-cell markers. Per that second paper: The TCR beta cDNA libraries were made using 5'RACE template switching, a step that added both a universal primer site and unique molecular identifiers.

Sequencing was performed on PBMCs from blood, taken on the day of vaccination. These receptors were taken from a man in his forties or fifties who received an inactivated influenza vaccine. Donor details come from another sample of the same person, matched by shared clones.

The J gene is TRBJ2-6, the V gene TRBV5-1, with D possibly being TRBD2 (5 bases). The CDR3 consists of 16 residues. Trimming removed 4 bases at V and 2 bases at J, with 13 bases between. Germline V gene sequence: CDR1 SGHRS, CDR2 YFSETQ. CDR3 sequence: CASSPFVGAGANVLTF. The DNA for the CDR3 is TGCGCCAGCAGCCCCTTCGTGGGAGCTGGGGCCAACGTCCTGACTTTC. Full variable domain (rest looked up from reference TRBV5-1 and TRBJ2-6): KAGVTQTPRYLIKTRGQQVTLSCSPISGHRSVSWYQQTPGQGLQFLFEYFSETQRNKGNFPGRFSGRQFSNSRSEMNVSTLELGDSALYLCASSPFVGAGANVLTFGAGSRLTVL.

The rearrangement joins TRBV15 to TRBJ1-2; 8 bases fit TRBD1. After removal of 4 bases from V and 0 bases from J, the junction contained 7 bases not matched to a gene. CDR3 length: 16 residues. Germline CDR1 and CDR2: LNHNV and YYDKDF (reference sequence). The CDR3 loop is CATSTHGQGPNYGYTF. The CDR3 DNA reads TGTGCCACCAGCACACACGGACAGGGACCTAACTATGGCTACACCTTC.

The chain joins TRBV7-8 to TRBJ2-1, with 8 bases lining up with TRBD2. The germline gives CDR1 SGHVS, CDR2 FQNEAQ. The CDR3 covers 15 residues. J was trimmed by 4 bases and V by 6 bases; bases with no gene match: 8. The CDR3 DNA reads TGTGCCAGCAGGGAGACTAGCGCTGTATACAATGAGCAGTTCTTC. It specifies CASRETSAVYNEQFF.

The rearrangement uses TRBV12-3 or TRBV12-4 and TRBJ2-7; maybe TRBD2 (6 bases). Between the trimmed V and J ends, which lost 4 bases and 0 bases, there was a span of 19 bases. The CDR3 is 17 residues long. The CDR3 DNA reads as TGTGCCAGCAGTTCAGCTCCCGGGAGTTCCTTCTCCTACGAGCAGTACTTC. Its translation is CASSSAPGSSFSYEQYF.

V usage is TRBV7-9 and J usage is TRBJ2-7; D unclear. The CDR3 has 15 amino acids. Germline V gene sequence: CDR1 SEHNR, CDR2 FQNEAQ (reference sequence). Between the trimmed V and J ends, which lost 5 bases and 0 bases, there was a span of 14 bases. The CDR3, as DNA: TGTGCCAGCAGCGATCAGCAACACGCCTCCTACGAGCAGTACTTC. Translation: CASSDQQHASYEQYF.